Below, 21 T cell receptor beta chains from the same sample are listed, as sequenced in a study of shared clonotypes between healthy human individuals. TCRdb's copy holds only in-frame clones and misses some; the assay was immunoSEQ multiplex PCR. The sample gives some 500,000 clones, about 74% of which show up once; 12% is in the top ten. Sequencing input: PBMCs. These receptors came from a middle-aged woman in good health. Some clones in this sample may be carry-over from other donors' samples.

This sequence joins TRBV7-2 and TRBJ2-3, with 14 bases identical to TRBD2. This CDR3 is built from 14 residues. Germline trimming cut 5 bases from V and 10 bases from J; bases unmatched to any gene: 5. The germline V gene encodes CDR1 SGHTA and CDR2 FQGNSA. This chain's CDR3 is CASSPGLAGGPQYF. The CDR3 region has the DNA TGTGCCAGCAGCCCAGGACTAGCGGGAGGTCCGCAGTATTTT.

V and J are TRBV28 and TRBJ1-1, with D unclear. This CDR3 has 12 residues. The germline V and J ends were trimmed by 3 bases and 4 bases, with 6 bases remaining between them. Germline CDR1 and CDR2: MDHEN and SYDVKM. The CDR3 sequence: CASSLFSTEAFF. CDR3 DNA sequence: TGTGCCAGCAGTTTGTTTTCCACTGAAGCTTTCTTT.

The table lists this clone with many counts. The rearrangement links TRBV2 to TRBJ2-2; D not certain. Trimming pared 5 bases from V and 3 bases from J, leaving 13 bases between. CDR3 length: 15 residues. Germline V gene data show CDR1 as SNHLY and CDR2 as FYNNEI. CDR3 bases: TGTGCCAGCAGTAATAAGTCCCCATACACCGGGGAGCTGTTTTTT. It translates to CASSNKSPYTGELFF.

This chain uses TRBV7-2 with TRBJ1-5; 10 nucleotides align to TRBD1. The CDR3 is 15 amino acids. Looked up from germline, CDR1 is SGHTA and CDR2 is FQGNSA. V shed 6 bases, J shed 5 bases, and the junction held 7 bases outside the gene matches. The CDR3 loop is CASRPRTGGDQPQHF. The CDR3 coding sequence is TGTGCCAGCAGGCCTCGGACAGGGGGAGATCAGCCCCAGCATTTT.

A remark on this clone: A read error is likely here: a far larger clone is one base away. V is TRBV4-3 and J is TRBJ2-3; D is undetermined. From germline, CDR1 is LGHNA and CDR2 YSLEER. V was cut by 0 bases and J by 8 bases, with 15 bases left in between. The CDR3 sequence is 15 residues long. CDR3: CASSQDRLGAGTQYF. The CDR3 nucleotides read TGCGCCAGCAGCCAAGATAGGCTGGGTGCAGGTACGCAGTATTTT.

The J gene is TRBJ1-1, the V gene TRBV5-1; D ambiguous. Germline V gives CDR1 SGHRS, CDR2 YFSETQ. This CDR3 is 15 amino acids long. Deletions cut 2 bases from V and 0 bases from J, with 11 bases between. Here the CDR3 reads CASSFGEVMNTEAFF. The CDR3, as DNA: TGCGCCAGCAGCTTTGGCGAGGTAATGAACACTGAAGCTTTCTTT. Filled out from reference TRBV5-1 and TRBJ1-1, the complete variable domain reads KAGVTQTPRYLIKTRGQQVTLSCSPISGHRSVSWYQQTPGQGLQFLFEYFSETQRNKGNFPGRFSGRQFSNSRSEMNVSTLELGDSALYLCASSFGEVMNTEAFFGQGTRLTVV.

The V call is TRBV5-4, the J call TRBJ2-5; 8 bases align to TRBD2. Trimming at V came to 7 bases and at J to 3 bases, leaving 2 bases not matched to a gene. The CDR3 runs to 12 residues. Per germline, CDR1 SGHNT and CDR2 YYREEE (reference sequence). In nucleotides, the CDR3 is TGTGCCAGCGCGGGAGGCGAAGAGACCCAGTACTTC. This translates into CASAGGEETQYF.

Only one count was recorded for this clone. The chain employs TRBV29-1 and TRBJ2-7; TRBD1 agrees at 10 bases. The J segment lost 0 bases and the V segment lost 6 bases, leaving 5 bases of the junction unmatched. The CDR3 is 14 residues long. Germline V gives CDR1 SQVTM, CDR2 ANQGSEA. CDR3 region: CSVGGQGYSYEQYF. The DNA of the CDR3 is TGCAGCGTCGGGGGACAGGGGTACTCCTACGAGCAGTACTTC.

As concerns this clone: The same CDR3 arises from other DNA sequences in this sample as well. The chain is built from TRBV5-1 and TRBJ2-1, with 15 bases lining up with TRBD2. The germline V gene has CDR1 SGHRS and CDR2 YFSETQ. The CDR3 has 16 amino acids. V shed 4 bases and J 4 bases; nucleotides not matched to a gene: 3. The CDR3 sequence: CASSPGLAGGYNEQFF. Here the CDR3 DNA reads TGCGCCAGCAGCCCCGGACTAGCGGGAGGGTACAATGAGCAGTTCTTC.

The chain links TRBV9 to TRBJ2-5; TRBD2 matches at 7 bases. With V trimmed by 4 bases and J by 4 bases, 7 bases remained unmatched. The CDR3 is 14 amino acids. Germline V lookup: CDR1 SGDLS, CDR2 YYNGEE. CDR3 coding DNA: TGTGCCAGCAGCTTACGGGACTACGGAGAGACCCAGTACTTC. Translation gives CASSLRDYGETQYF.

The chain joins TRBV6-1 to TRBJ1-5, with TRBD1 as a possible D gene (6 bases). This CDR3 has 16 amino acids. Trimming took 4 bases from V and 0 from J, leaving 13 bases between them. From germline, CDR1 is MNHNS and CDR2 SASEGT. This CDR3 reads CASSAGQTYSNQPQHF. In nucleotides, the CDR3 is TGTGCCAGCAGTGCCGGACAGACTTATAGCAATCAGCCCCAGCATTTT.

On this clone: A far bigger clonotype differs at one base, so this is likely a read error. The V call is TRBV15, the J call TRBJ1-2; no reliable D call. Between the trimmed V and J ends, which lost 10 bases and 0 bases, there was a span of 12 bases. The CDR3 extends over 13 amino acids. Germline V gene sequence: CDR1 LNHNV, CDR2 YYDKDF (reference sequence). The CDR3 bases are TGTGCCATCGCAACAATAGCTAACTATGGCTACACCTTC. Amino acid sequence: CAIATIANYGYTF.

Points on this clone: With a far larger clone one base away, a read error is the likely cause. The V and J genes are TRBV9 and TRBJ2-3; D is unresolved. Per germline, CDR1 SGDLS and CDR2 YYNGEE. This CDR3 has 12 amino acids. Trimming cost V 4 bases and J 8 bases, with 11 bases left between them. Written as DNA, the CDR3 is TGTGCCAGCAGCCTCCTACTGGGTACGCAGTATTTT. Protein: CASSLLLGTQYF.

The J gene is TRBJ2-2, the V gene TRBV5-1, with D possibly matching TRBD1 (6 bases). Germline V gene sequence: CDR1 SGHRS, CDR2 YFSETQ. Trimming took off 4 bases at V and 5 bases at J, with 12 bases between the two ends. This CDR3 is built from 14 residues. The CDR3 nucleotides read TGCGCCAGCAGCGCCAGGGGAGTAACCGGGGAGCTGTTTTTT. The encoded protein is CASSARGVTGELFF.

Details on this clone: This may arise from a read error, as a much more abundant clone is one base away. The same CDR3 arises from other DNA sequences in this sample as well. The chain couples TRBV4-3 to TRBJ2-3; 9 bases match TRBD1. V shed 4 bases and J 4 bases; nucleotides not matched to a gene: 9. Germline V CDR1 and CDR2: LGHNA, YSLEER. The CDR3 is made up of 16 amino acids. CDR3 DNA sequence: TGCGCCAGCAGCCCAGGACAGGGGTATAGCGCAGATACGCAGTATTTT. This gives the protein CASSPGQGYSADTQYF.

V is TRBV27 and J is TRBJ2-1, with D maybe TRBD2 (5 bases). Looked up from germline, CDR1 is MNHEY and CDR2 is SMNVEV (reference sequence). V lost 4 bases and J 12 bases, leaving 16 bases between the germline ends. The CDR3 is 13 residues long. The CDR3 bases are TGTGCCAGCAGTTCGGCAACTAGTCCGTTGCAGTTCTTC. This codes for CASSSATSPLQFF.

The gene calls are TRBV4-1 and TRBJ2-7; 11 nucleotides agree with TRBD2. The CDR3 is 16 amino acids. Looked up from germline, CDR1 is MGHRA and CDR2 is YSYEKL. The V and J ends lost 2 bases and 0 bases, in that order; junction bases with no gene match: 3. Here the CDR3 reads CASSQSGTSGSYEQYF. The CDR3 DNA follows: TGCGCCAGCAGCCAATCCGGGACTAGCGGCTCCTACGAGCAGTACTTC.

This clone was observed a handful of times. The J gene is TRBJ2-7, the V gene TRBV14; 7 bases align to TRBD1. The CDR3 runs 15 residues. Per the germline V gene, CDR1 is SGHDN and CDR2 is FVKESK. J was trimmed by 3 bases and V by 4 bases; bases with no gene match: 9. For the CDR3, the DNA is TGTGCCAGCAGCCCTCAACGAGGGGGCCGCTACGAGCAGTACTTC. Translating gives CASSPQRGGRYEQYF.

DNA for the CDR3: TGCGCCAGCAGCCGCGGACCCTTCACAGGGGCTGCTGAAGCTTTCTTT. Translation: CASSRGPFTGAAEAFF. The chain employs TRBV4-1 and TRBJ1-1; 7 bases map to TRBD1. Losses at the gene ends were 4 bases for V and 6 bases for J; bases not matched to a gene: 14. CDR1 is MGHRA, CDR2 YSYEKL, per germline. The CDR3 has 16 residues.

The CDR3 DNA is TGTGCCAGCAGCCTGCTGGAGTACGAGCAGTACTTC. Translated, it gives CASSLLEYEQYF. The chain links TRBV7-2 to TRBJ2-7; no clear D. The CDR3 contains 12 residues. V was clipped by 5 bases and J by 4 bases, with 9 bases between them. Germline CDR1 is SGHTA and CDR2 is FQGNSA.

The rearrangement uses TRBV5-4 and TRBJ2-6, with a tentative D call TRBD1 (5 bases). Looked up from germline, CDR1 is SGHNT and CDR2 is YYREEE (reference sequence). CDR3 length: 17 amino acids. Deletions cut 2 bases from V and 0 bases from J, with 12 bases between. The CDR3: CASSLGVSSSGANVLTF. The DNA for the CDR3 is TGTGCCAGCAGCTTAGGGGTTTCCAGCTCTGGGGCCAACGTCCTGACTTTC.